This T cell receptor (beta chain) is from a study of human T cells and chemical hapten exposure. Overall study: Mainly, slight library volume differences in the pool made TCR yields vary. Study-level results: Expanded TCRs were compared with controls, and the expanded TCRs formed significantly more large CDR3 similarity clusters. A positive correlation with patch test score was shown by PT1 expanded TCR counts.

Time point meaning: pre-sensitization, week 0. The treatment: therapeutic diphenylcyclopropenone sensitization with weekly scalp DPC. Drawing of blood took place ahead of applying each patch test. This clonotype was seen more than once but under ten times. What it recognizes is unknown. The CDR3 sequence is 16 residues long. V was clipped by 6 bases and J by 4 bases; unmatched bases: 9. The germline V gene encodes CDR1 MNHEY and CDR2 SVGAGI. TCRdb fed the RACE reads into MiXCR, producing one record per CDR3 protein. The sample shows about 260,000 distinct CDR3 sequences, 7.5% to 10% of them seen only once.

The receptor's source is a woman between 35 and 50 years old with alopecia areata. Some clones in this sample may be carry-over from other donors' samples. The sample in question was whole blood, obtained in connection with sensitization to the hapten diphenylcyclopropenone (DPC). The rearrangement links TRBV6-5 to TRBJ2-3; 11 nucleotides line up with TRBD2. The CDR3 region is CASSKTSGSAADTQYF. CDR3 in DNA: TGTGCCAGCAGCAAAACTAGCGGGAGTGCCGCAGATACGCAGTATTTT.